The 20 T cell receptor beta chains in this list originate from one sample, sequenced in a study of T-cell reconstitution after alpha-beta-depleted transplantation in children. Preparation of the TCRbeta library was carried out with unique molecular identifiers. TCRdb analysed the PCR reads with MiXCR anew, one entry per CDR3 protein. The sample lists about 500,000 distinct CDR3 sequences, over 25% occurring once. Sequencing used PBMCs from the stem cell graft donor, obtained from the stem cell graft. Receptors were obtained from a human donor who donated a stem cell graft to a child with aplastic anemia.

The J gene is TRBJ2-7, the V gene TRBV7-9, with 10 positions matching TRBD2. This CDR3 has 13 amino acids. Germline-derived CDR1 and CDR2 are SEHNR and FQNEAQ (reference sequence). The junction had 4 bases not matched to a gene; V was cut back by 4 bases and J by 7 bases. The CDR3 sequence is CASSSGLAWEQYV. CDR3 DNA sequence: TGTGCCAGCAGCTCGGGACTAGCGTGGGAGCAGTACGTC.

The chain combines TRBV6-1 with TRBJ2-1, with TRBD2 as a possible D gene (5 bases). The germline V gene has CDR1 MNHNS and CDR2 SASEGT. Trimming took off 8 bases at V and 0 bases at J, with 14 bases between the two ends. The CDR3 contains 15 residues. DNA for the CDR3: TGTGCCAGCGAGGTCGAGCGGAGCTCCTACAATGAGCAGTTCTTC. Protein: CASEVERSSYNEQFF.

The gene calls are TRBV29-1 and TRBJ2-3, with D perhaps matching TRBD2 (6 bases). The ends were cut back, 1 base at V and 8 bases at J, with 13 bases in the middle. CDR1 is SQVTM and CDR2 is ANQGSEA in the germline V gene. CDR3 length: 13 amino acids. The CDR3 loop is CSVEGLTRATQYF. CDR3 nucleotides: TGCAGCGTTGAAGGGCTGACTAGGGCTACGCAGTATTTT.

This chain uses TRBV29-1 with TRBJ1-1, with D unresolved. Germline V gene sequence: CDR1 SQVTM, CDR2 ANQGSEA. Trimming removed 1 base from V and 2 bases from J, with 8 bases in between. This CDR3 is 13 amino acids long. The CDR3 spells CSVEGSQNTEAFF. The CDR3 bases are TGCAGCGTTGAAGGGAGCCAAAACACTGAAGCTTTCTTT.

This clonotype has more than one count but fewer than ten. The V gene is TRBV9, the J gene TRBJ2-5; tentative D call: TRBD2 (6 bases). CDR3 length: 18 residues. V was clipped by 4 bases and J by 1 base, with 23 bases between them. Germline CDR1 is SGDLS and CDR2 is YYNGEE. CDR3 amino acids: CASSSPRVGGPFQETQYF. The CDR3 bases are TGTGCCAGCAGCTCCCCCCGGGTGGGAGGCCCCTTCCAAGAGACCCAGTACTTC.

The chain has TRBV10-2 and TRBJ1-1; D gene ambiguous. Germline CDR1 is WSHSY and CDR2 is SAAADI. The CDR3 consists of 12 residues. Between the trimmed V and J ends, which lost 5 bases and 5 bases, there was a span of 9 bases. This CDR3 is CASSPGRTEAFF. CDR3 bases: TGCGCCAGCAGTCCGGGTAGGACTGAAGCTTTCTTT.

CDR3 DNA sequence: TGTGCCAGCAGCCAAGAACCCAATCAGCCCCAGCATTTT. Amino acid sequence: CASSQEPNQPQHF. This chain links TRBV6-4 with TRBJ1-5; D is uncertain. Trimming removed 6 bases from V and 3 bases from J, with 9 bases in between. The CDR3 runs to 13 residues. Germline V CDR1 and CDR2: MRHNA, SNTAGT.

V and J are TRBV7-2 and TRBJ2-4; 7 positions agree with TRBD1. The CDR3 totals 14 residues. After removal of 5 bases from V and 8 bases from J, the junction contained 9 bases not matched to a gene. Germline V gene data show CDR1 as SGHTA and CDR2 as FQGNSA. Here the CDR3 reads CASSLDRVQDIQYF. DNA for the CDR3: TGTGCCAGCAGCCTCGACAGGGTCCAAGACATTCAGTACTTC.

This clonotype was recorded a few times. This chain uses TRBV6-2 or TRBV6-3 with TRBJ1-1; D is unclear. CDR3 length equals 12 residues. The V end was cut by 6 bases, the J end by 0 bases, with 5 bases between. The germline V gene has CDR1 MNHEY and CDR2 SVGEGT. The CDR3 region is CASRALNTEAFF. As DNA, the CDR3 is TGTGCCAGCAGAGCGTTGAACACTGAAGCTTTCTTT.

The table lists this clonotype with a count of one. The rearrangement uses TRBV7-2 and TRBJ2-1; D may be TRBD1 or TRBD2 (5 bases each). The CDR3 spans 16 residues. V was clipped by 8 bases and J by 6 bases, with 23 bases between them. Germline V lookup: CDR1 SGHTA, CDR2 FQGNSA. CDR3 sequence: CASLPRGGSSLNEQFF. CDR3 nucleotides: TGTGCCAGCCTTCCCCGGGGCGGTAGTTCCCTCAATGAGCAGTTCTTC. The whole variable domain, remainder taken from reference TRBV7-2 and TRBJ2-1, is GAGVSQSPSNKVTEKGKDVELRCDPISGHTALYWYRQSLGQGLEFLIYFQGNSAPDKSGLPSDRFSAERTGGSVSTLTIQRTQQEDSAVYLCASLPRGGSSLNEQFFGPGTRLTVL.

This chain links TRBV20-1 with TRBJ1-1, with TRBD1 identical over 8 bases. The CDR3 runs to 15 residues. J gave up 1 base and V 3 bases, and 7 bases lay outside the gene matches. Germline CDR1 DFQATT, CDR2 SNEGSKA (reference sequence). The CDR3 nucleotides are TGCAGTGCTAGGTCCTGGACAGGGAAGAACACTGAAGCTTTCTTT. The encoded protein is CSARSWTGKNTEAFF.

Only a few counts were recorded for this clonotype. The V and J genes are TRBV2 and TRBJ2-1; TRBD2 matches at 8 bases. CDR3 length: 12 residues. The V gene's germline CDR1 is SNHLY and CDR2 FYNNEI. Trimming cost V 7 bases and J 6 bases; bases outside gene matches: 2. The CDR3 loop is CASKAGVNEQFF. CDR3 bases: TGTGCCAGCAAAGCGGGAGTCAATGAGCAGTTCTTC. Filled out from reference TRBV2 and TRBJ2-1, the complete variable domain reads EPEVTQTPSHQVTQMGQEVILRCVPISNHLYFYWYRQILGQKVEFLVSFYNNEISEKSEIFDDQFSVERPDGSNFTLKIRSTKLEDSAMYFCASKAGVNEQFFGPGTRLTVL.

The chain combines TRBV7-9 with TRBJ2-1, with 8 bases aligning to TRBD1. In germline, CDR1 is SEHNR, CDR2 FQNEAQ (reference sequence). The V gene end was trimmed by 1 base and the J gene end by 11 bases; junction bases not matched to a gene: 13. This CDR3 has 16 residues. This CDR3 is CASSLVGQGGATKQFF. The CDR3 region has the DNA TGTGCCAGCAGCTTAGTCGGACAGGGAGGAGCAACTAAGCAGTTCTTC.

The CDR3 here is CASSERQGTLKKLFF. CDR3 bases: TGTGCCAGCAGTGAACGACAGGGAACGCTCAAAAAACTGTTTTTT. This chain uses TRBV25-1 with TRBJ1-4; TRBD1 matches 7 bases. Germline loops: CDR1 MGHDK, CDR2 SYGVNS. This CDR3 is 15 amino acids long. V was clipped by 2 bases and J by 9 bases; unmatched bases: 9.

This clonotype came up a few times. The chain links TRBV7-9 to TRBJ2-3, with 9 bases lining up with TRBD1. Germline lookup yields CDR1 SEHNR and CDR2 FQNEAQ (reference sequence). The CDR3 covers 12 residues. With 5 bases clipped from V and 14 bases from J, the junction kept 8 bases outside the gene matches. CDR3 DNA: TGTGCCAGCAGCCCCGGGGACAGGGCCGGGTATTTT. Translating it yields CASSPGDRAGYF.

This rearrangement joins TRBV5-1 to TRBJ2-5, with unresolved D. The germline V gene encodes CDR1 SGHRS and CDR2 YFSETQ. The length of the CDR3 is 16 residues. V was trimmed by 0 bases and J by 1 base, leaving 13 bases between them. DNA of the CDR3: TGCGCCAGCAGCTTGGTGGTCGGCCAAGGCCAAGAGACCCAGTACTTC. Protein: CASSLVVGQGQETQYF. The whole variable domain, remainder taken from reference TRBV5-1 and TRBJ2-5, is KAGVTQTPRYLIKTRGQQVTLSCSPISGHRSVSWYQQTPGQGLQFLFEYFSETQRNKGNFPGRFSGRQFSNSRSEMNVSTLELGDSALYLCASSLVVGQGQETQYFGPGTRLLVL.

In this sample, this clonotype turned up a few times. The J gene is TRBJ2-6, the V gene TRBV29-1; 7 bases match TRBD2. The V gene end was trimmed by 7 bases and the J gene end by 2 bases; junction bases not matched to a gene: 2. Germline CDR1 SQVTM, CDR2 ANQGSEA. This CDR3 has 13 residues. CDR3 in amino acids: CSGTSAGANVLTF. The DNA for the CDR3 is TGCAGCGGAACTAGCGCTGGGGCCAACGTCCTGACTTTC.

Only a few counts were recorded for this clonotype. V gene TRBV7-2 combines with J gene TRBJ2-5; 7 bases are a match to TRBD1. The CDR3 consists of 14 residues. V was pared by 1 base and J by 4 bases, with 3 bases of the junction left unmatched. Germline assignment: CDR1 SGHTA and CDR2 FQGNSA. The CDR3 loop is CASSLEGGTETQYF. In DNA, the CDR3 is TGTGCCAGCAGCTTAGAAGGGGGCACAGAGACCCAGTACTTC.

The chain is built from TRBV27 and TRBJ2-1, with a tentative D call TRBD1 (6 bases). The V gene lost 7 bases and the J gene lost 5 bases, with 15 bases spanning the gap. The CDR3 spans 14 residues. Germline CDR1 and CDR2: MNHEY and SMNVEV (reference sequence). The CDR3 sequence is CASIVPGANNEQFF. In DNA, the CDR3 is TGTGCCAGCATAGTTCCAGGGGCGAACAATGAGCAGTTCTTC.

This sequence joins TRBV14 and TRBJ2-5, with 7 bases matching TRBD2. J lost 5 bases, V lost 0 bases, and 9 bases had no gene match. The CDR3 is made up of 16 amino acids. CDR1 is SGHDN, CDR2 FVKESK, per germline. This CDR3 is CASSQEVTGGYETQYF. For the CDR3, the DNA is TGTGCCAGCAGCCAAGAAGTTACCGGGGGGTATGAGACCCAGTACTTC.